The clone carrying this T cell receptor (beta chain) was seen a few times. The antigen is not known. Sequenced material consisted of expressed TCRB transcripts (all of the isolated RNA was reverse transcribed). Profiling relied on immunoSEQ multiplex PCR, and the TCRdb table lists in-frame clones only, not all of them. This sample has hundreds of thousands of clones, with more than 13% found just once. Germline CDR1 and CDR2: SGHVS and FNYEAQ. The CDR3 sequence is 16 residues long. The V end lost 1 base, the J end lost 4 bases, and 16 bases lay between the germline ends. Via CD45RO/CCR7/CD25/CD127/CD95/CD27, cells of the CD4+ naive, central memory, regulatory and stem cell-like memory subsets were sorted. This entry comes from a study of beta chain features in type 1 diabetes. General study points: Among patients, naive, central memory and Treg TCRB repertoires appeared more similar than among healthy donors. Because the template was cDNA, high-expressing cells might be over-represented. PCR may have favored shorter templates equally in patients and controls. Researchers report that Type 1 diabetes patients had moderately but significantly shorter TCRB CDR3s across all four CD4+ subsets.

Source material: naive CD4+ T cells from blood. The sequence derives from a man aged 25 to 40 with type 1 diabetes. The chain has TRBV7-6 and TRBJ2-5; D possibly corresponds to TRBD2 (5 bases). The chain's CDR3 is CASSLGVGMPLETQYF. In DNA, the CDR3 is TGTGCCAGCAGCTTAGGGGTCGGGATGCCATTAGAGACCCAGTACTTC.